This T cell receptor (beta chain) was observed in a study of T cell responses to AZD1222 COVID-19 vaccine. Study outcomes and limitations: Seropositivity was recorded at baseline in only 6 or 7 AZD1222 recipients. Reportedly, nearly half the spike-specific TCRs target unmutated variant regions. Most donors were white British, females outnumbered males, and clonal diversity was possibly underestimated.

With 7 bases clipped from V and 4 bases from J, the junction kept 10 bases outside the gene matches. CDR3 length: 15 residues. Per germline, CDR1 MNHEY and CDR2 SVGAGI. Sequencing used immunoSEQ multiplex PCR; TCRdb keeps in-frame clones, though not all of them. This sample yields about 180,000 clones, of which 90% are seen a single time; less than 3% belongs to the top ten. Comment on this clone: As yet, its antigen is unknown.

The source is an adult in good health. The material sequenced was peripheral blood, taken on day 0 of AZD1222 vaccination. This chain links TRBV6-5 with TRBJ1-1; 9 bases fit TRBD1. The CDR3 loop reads CASTQQGASGTEAFF. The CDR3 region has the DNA TGTGCCAGCACCCAACAGGGGGCATCAGGCACTGAAGCTTTCTTT.